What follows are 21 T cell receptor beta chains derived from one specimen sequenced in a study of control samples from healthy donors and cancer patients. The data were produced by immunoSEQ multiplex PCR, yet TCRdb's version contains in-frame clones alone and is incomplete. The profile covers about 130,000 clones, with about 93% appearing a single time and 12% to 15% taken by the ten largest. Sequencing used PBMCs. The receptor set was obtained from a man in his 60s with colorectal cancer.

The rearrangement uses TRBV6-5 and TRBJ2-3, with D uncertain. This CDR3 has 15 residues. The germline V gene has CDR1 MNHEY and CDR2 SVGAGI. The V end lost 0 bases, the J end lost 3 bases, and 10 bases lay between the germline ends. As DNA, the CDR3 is TGTGCCAGCAGTTACTCAGGGCTCGAGACAGATACGCAGTATTTT. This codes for CASSYSGLETDTQYF.

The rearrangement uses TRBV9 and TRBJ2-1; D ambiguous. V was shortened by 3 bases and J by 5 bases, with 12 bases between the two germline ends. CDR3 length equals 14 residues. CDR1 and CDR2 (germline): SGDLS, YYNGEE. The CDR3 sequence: CASSAGRVDNEQFF. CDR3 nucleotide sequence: TGTGCCAGCAGCGCCGGTCGGGTGGACAATGAGCAGTTCTTC.

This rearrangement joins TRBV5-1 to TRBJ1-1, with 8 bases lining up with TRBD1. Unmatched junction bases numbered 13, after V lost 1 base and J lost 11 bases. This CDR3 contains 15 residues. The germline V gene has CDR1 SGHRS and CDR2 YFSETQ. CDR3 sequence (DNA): TGCGCCAGCAGCTTGCAAACTGGACAGGGTAGCGGGGCTTTCTTT. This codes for CASSLQTGQGSGAFF. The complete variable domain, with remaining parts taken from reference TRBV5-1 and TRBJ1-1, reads KAGVTQTPRYLIKTRGQQVTLSCSPISGHRSVSWYQQTPGQGLQFLFEYFSETQRNKGNFPGRFSGRQFSNSRSEMNVSTLELGDSALYLCASSLQTGQGSGAFFGQGTRLTVV.

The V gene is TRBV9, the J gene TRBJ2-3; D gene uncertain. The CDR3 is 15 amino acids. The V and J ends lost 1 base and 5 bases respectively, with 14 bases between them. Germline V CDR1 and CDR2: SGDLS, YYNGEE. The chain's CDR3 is CASSVRSGSGDTQYF. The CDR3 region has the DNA TGTGCCAGCAGCGTAAGATCTGGCTCCGGAGATACGCAGTATTTT.

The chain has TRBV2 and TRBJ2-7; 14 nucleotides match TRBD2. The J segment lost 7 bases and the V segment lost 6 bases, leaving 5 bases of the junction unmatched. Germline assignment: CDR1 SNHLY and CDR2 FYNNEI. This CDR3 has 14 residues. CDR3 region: CASSYRTSGGEQYF. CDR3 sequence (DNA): TGTGCCAGCAGCTATAGGACTAGCGGGGGGGAGCAGTACTTC.

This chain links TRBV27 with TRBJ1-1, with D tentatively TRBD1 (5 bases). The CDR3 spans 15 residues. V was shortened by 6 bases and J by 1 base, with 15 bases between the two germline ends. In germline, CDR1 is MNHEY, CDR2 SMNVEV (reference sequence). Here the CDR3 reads CASSRLQGGNTEAFF. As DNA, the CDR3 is TGTGCCAGCAGCCGTCTGCAGGGAGGGAACACTGAAGCTTTCTTT.

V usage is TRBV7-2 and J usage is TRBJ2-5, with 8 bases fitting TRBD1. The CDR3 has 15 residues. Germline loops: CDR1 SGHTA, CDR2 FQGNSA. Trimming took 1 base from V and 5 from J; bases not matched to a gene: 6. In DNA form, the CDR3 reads TGTGCCAGCAGCTTAGGGACAGGGAGGATGGAGACCCAGTACTTC. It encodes CASSLGTGRMETQYF.

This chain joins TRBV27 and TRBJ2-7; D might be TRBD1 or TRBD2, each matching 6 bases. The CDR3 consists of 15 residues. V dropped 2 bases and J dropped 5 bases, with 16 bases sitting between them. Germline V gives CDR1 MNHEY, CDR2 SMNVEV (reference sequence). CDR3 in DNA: TGTGCCAGCAGTTTAGAAGGGGGGCGAGGGCACGAGCAGTACTTC. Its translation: CASSLEGGRGHEQYF.

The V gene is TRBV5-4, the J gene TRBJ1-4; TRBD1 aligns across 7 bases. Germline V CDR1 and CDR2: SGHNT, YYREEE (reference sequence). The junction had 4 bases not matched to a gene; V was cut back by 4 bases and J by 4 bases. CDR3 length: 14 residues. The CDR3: CASSAAGGNEKLFF. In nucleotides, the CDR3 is TGTGCCAGCAGCGCGGCAGGGGGTAATGAAAAACTGTTTTTT. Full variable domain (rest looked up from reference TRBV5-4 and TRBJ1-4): ETGVTQSPTHLIKTRGQQVTLRCSSQSGHNTVSWYQQALGQGPQFIFQYYREEENGRGNFPPRFSGLQFPNYSSELNVNALELDDSALYLCASSAAGGNEKLFFGSGTQLSVL.

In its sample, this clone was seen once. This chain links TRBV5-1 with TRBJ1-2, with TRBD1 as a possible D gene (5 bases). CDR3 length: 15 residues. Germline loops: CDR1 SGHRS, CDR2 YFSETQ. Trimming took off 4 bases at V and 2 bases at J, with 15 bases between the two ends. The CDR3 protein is CASSLGGTGNYGYTF. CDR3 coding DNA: TGCGCCAGCAGCCTCGGCGGGACGGGGAACTATGGCTACACCTTC.

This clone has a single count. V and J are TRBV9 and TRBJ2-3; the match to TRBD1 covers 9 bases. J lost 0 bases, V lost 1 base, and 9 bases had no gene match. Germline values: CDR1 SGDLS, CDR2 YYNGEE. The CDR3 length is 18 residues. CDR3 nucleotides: TGTGCCAGCAGCGTAAGCATCGGGACAGGGACTAGCACAGATACGCAGTATTTT. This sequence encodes CASSVSIGTGTSTDTQYF.

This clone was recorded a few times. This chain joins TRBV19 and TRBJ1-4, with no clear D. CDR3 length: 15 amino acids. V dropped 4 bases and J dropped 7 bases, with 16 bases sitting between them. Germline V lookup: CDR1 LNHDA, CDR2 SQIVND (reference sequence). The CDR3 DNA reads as TGTGCCAGTAGTACCTCGGGCCACCGGGGTGAAAAACTGTTTTTT. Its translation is CASSTSGHRGEKLFF.

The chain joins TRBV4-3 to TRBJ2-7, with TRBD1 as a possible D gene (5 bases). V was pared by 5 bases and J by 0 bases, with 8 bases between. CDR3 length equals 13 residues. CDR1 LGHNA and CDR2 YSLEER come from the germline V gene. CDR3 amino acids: CASSSTASYEQYF. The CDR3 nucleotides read TGCGCCAGCAGCTCGACAGCCTCCTACGAGCAGTACTTC.

The CDR3 protein is CASSLRTGPNYGYTF. CDR3 bases: TGTGCCAGCAGCCTCCGGACAGGGCCCAACTATGGCTACACCTTC. The chain uses TRBV7-9 and TRBJ1-2, with TRBD1 matching 8 bases. The V gene end was trimmed by 5 bases and the J gene end by 2 bases; junction bases not matched to a gene: 7. The CDR3 runs to 15 residues. Germline-derived CDR1 and CDR2 are SEHNR and FQNEAQ (reference sequence).

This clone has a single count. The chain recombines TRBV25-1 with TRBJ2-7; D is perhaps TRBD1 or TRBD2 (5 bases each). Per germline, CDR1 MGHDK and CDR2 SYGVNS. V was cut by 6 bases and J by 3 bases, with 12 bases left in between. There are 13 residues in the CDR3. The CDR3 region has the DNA TGTGCCAGCAGCCGGGACCGTGACTACGAGCAGTACTTC. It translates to CASSRDRDYEQYF.

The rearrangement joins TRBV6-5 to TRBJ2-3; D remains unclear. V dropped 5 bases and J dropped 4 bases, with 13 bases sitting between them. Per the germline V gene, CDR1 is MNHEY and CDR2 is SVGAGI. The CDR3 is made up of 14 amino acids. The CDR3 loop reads CASSLPLGADTQYF. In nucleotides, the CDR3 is TGTGCCAGCAGTCTCCCCCTCGGAGCAGATACGCAGTATTTT.

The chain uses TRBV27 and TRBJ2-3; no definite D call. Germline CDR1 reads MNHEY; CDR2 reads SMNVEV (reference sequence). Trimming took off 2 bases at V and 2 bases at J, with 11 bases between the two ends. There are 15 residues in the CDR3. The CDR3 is CASSLKGYYTDTQYF. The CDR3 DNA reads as TGTGCCAGCAGTTTAAAGGGATACTACACAGATACGCAGTATTTT.

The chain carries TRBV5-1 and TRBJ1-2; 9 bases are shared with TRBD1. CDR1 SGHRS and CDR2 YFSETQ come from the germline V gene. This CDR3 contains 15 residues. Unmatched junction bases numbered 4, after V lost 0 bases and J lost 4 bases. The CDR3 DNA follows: TGCGCCAGCAGCTTGGATGGGGACAGGGTCTATGGCTACACCTTC. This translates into CASSLDGDRVYGYTF.

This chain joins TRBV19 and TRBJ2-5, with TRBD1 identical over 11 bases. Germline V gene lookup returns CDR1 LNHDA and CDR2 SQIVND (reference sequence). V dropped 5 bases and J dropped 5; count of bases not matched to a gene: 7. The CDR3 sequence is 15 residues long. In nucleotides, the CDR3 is TGTGCCAGTAGTTCGGACAGGGGGCTGAGGGAGACCCAGTACTTC. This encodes CASSSDRGLRETQYF. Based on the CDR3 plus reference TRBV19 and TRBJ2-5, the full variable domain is DGGITQSPKYLFRKEGQNVTLSCEQNLNHDAMYWYRQDPGQGLRLIYYSQIVNDFQKGDIAEGYSVSREKKESFPLTVTSAQKNPTAFYLCASSSDRGLRETQYFGPGTRLLVL.

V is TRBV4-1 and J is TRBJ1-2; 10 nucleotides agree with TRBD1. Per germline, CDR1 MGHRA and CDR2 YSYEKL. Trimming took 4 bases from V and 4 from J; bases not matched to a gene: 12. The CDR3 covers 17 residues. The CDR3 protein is CASSPRDRGSSGYGYTF. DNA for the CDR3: TGCGCCAGCAGCCCTCGGGACAGGGGATCGTCGGGCTATGGCTACACCTTC.

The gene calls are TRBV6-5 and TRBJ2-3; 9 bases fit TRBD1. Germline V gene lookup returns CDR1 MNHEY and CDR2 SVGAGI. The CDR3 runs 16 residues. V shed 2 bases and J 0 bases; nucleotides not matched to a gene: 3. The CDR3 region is CASSYLGTGSTDTQYF. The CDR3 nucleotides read TGTGCCAGCAGTTACCTTGGGACAGGGAGCACAGATACGCAGTATTTT.